The 30 T cell receptor beta chains reported below all come from one sample, sequenced in a study of T cells in Graves' hyperthyroidism and ophthalmopathy (dated by TCRdb to about 2019). Library creation used multiplex PCR. The reads were generated on an Illumina HiSeq 2000. The TCR beta CDR3 regions were amplified from the RNA transcripts. The TCR CDR3 was subjected to a first round of RT-PCR using the HTBI primer set and the Qiagen OneStep RT-PCR kit. The raw public reads went through TCRdb reprocessing: fastp at Q25, MiXCR clone calling, in-frame beta chains kept. Each entry merges the rows of one CDR3 protein and shows their most common DNA and genes. The sample data list 360,000 or so distinct CDR3 sequences, and 13% to 15% of these were observed just once. The ten largest clones capture roughly 19% of the sample. Sequenced sample: blood. The origin of the receptors is an older woman with Graves' ophthalmopathy.

In its sample, this clonotype was seen a few times. J is TRBJ1-2 and V is TRBV4-1, with D perhaps TRBD1 (5 bases). The germline CDR1 and CDR2 sequences are MGHRA and YSYEKL. The CDR3 spans 12 residues. V was clipped by 4 bases and J by 8 bases, with 11 bases between them. CDR3 sequence reads: CASSPGEEGYTF. In DNA, the CDR3 is TGCGCCAGCAGCCCGGGGGAGGAAGGCTACACCTTC.

The rearrangement joins TRBV4-1 to TRBJ2-7, with TRBD1 matching 8 bases. CDR1 is MGHRA, CDR2 YSYEKL, per germline. The CDR3 runs to 16 residues. The V segment lost 0 bases and the J segment 0 bases; nucleotides outside the gene matches: 4. CDR3: CASSQDSGGGSYEQYF. CDR3 in DNA: TGCGCCAGCAGCCAAGACTCAGGGGGCGGCTCCTACGAGCAGTACTTC.

This clonotype came up many times. This chain's CDR3 is CASNGLIDTQYF. CDR3 in DNA: TGTGCCAGCAACGGGCTGATAGATACGCAGTATTTT. The V call is TRBV2, the J call TRBJ2-3; D gene ambiguous. V lost 7 bases and J 5 bases, leaving 10 bases between the germline ends. The CDR3 is made up of 12 amino acids. Germline assignment: CDR1 SNHLY and CDR2 FYNNEI.

Many counts were recorded for this clonotype. The V gene is TRBV6-1, the J gene TRBJ2-7; no firm D call. CDR3 length: 10 residues. V lost 5 bases to trimming and J lost 6 bases, with 5 bases between them. Germline CDR1 is MNHNS and CDR2 is SASEGT. CDR3 loop: CASSFTEQYF. The CDR3 DNA is TGTGCCAGCAGTTTCACCGAGCAGTACTTC.

This clonotype was found a few times. V gene TRBV25-1 combines with J gene TRBJ1-2; D ambiguous. Looked up from germline, CDR1 is MGHDK and CDR2 is SYGVNS. The V gene lost 4 bases and the J gene lost 2 bases, with 8 bases spanning the gap. The CDR3 is made up of 13 amino acids. CDR3 bases: TGTGCCAGCAGTGGGCAGCACAACTATGGCTACACCTTC. Amino acids: CASSGQHNYGYTF.

This clonotype has just a few counts. V and J are TRBV29-1 and TRBJ2-1, with D perhaps TRBD2 (6 bases). Germline V CDR1 and CDR2: SQVTM, ANQGSEA. Trimming cost V 6 bases and J 5 bases, with 11 bases left between them. The CDR3 is 12 residues long. CDR3: CSVGGADNEQFF. CDR3 nucleotides: TGCAGCGTGGGAGGAGCGGACAATGAGCAGTTCTTC.

The J gene is TRBJ2-1, the V gene TRBV6-5; possibly TRBD2 for D (7 bases). V lost 3 bases and J 5 bases, leaving 11 bases between the germline ends. The CDR3 is made up of 14 amino acids. Germline-derived CDR1 and CDR2 are MNHEY and SVGAGI. This CDR3 reads CASSYYGGHNEQFF. CDR3 nucleotide sequence: TGTGCCAGCAGTTATTACGGGGGGCACAATGAGCAGTTCTTC.

This clonotype was seen only a few times. The chain combines TRBV15 with TRBJ2-7; D perhaps matches TRBD2 (5 bases). V was clipped by 1 base and J by 5 bases, with 9 bases between them. The germline CDR1 and CDR2 sequences are LNHNV and YYDKDF (reference sequence). The CDR3 length is 13 residues. The CDR3 protein is CATSRAGINEQYF. CDR3 nucleotides: TGTGCCACCAGCAGAGCCGGGATCAACGAGCAGTACTTC.

As concerns this clonotype: A read error is possible here, since a much larger clone lies one base away. V usage is TRBV19 and J usage is TRBJ1-1, with D hard to call. Trimming stripped 3 bases from V and 3 bases from J, with 14 bases between. CDR1 is LNHDA and CDR2 is SQIVND in the germline V gene (reference sequence). The CDR3 is 15 amino acids. This CDR3 is CASSISAAEDTEAFF. DNA for the CDR3: TGTGCCAGTAGTATTTCCGCGGCGGAGGACACTGAAGCTTTCTTT.

This clonotype has only a few counts. V is TRBV29-1 and J is TRBJ2-1; TRBD1 is a possible D gene (6 bases). V lost 7 bases, J lost 1 base, and 14 bases lay in between. Germline lookup yields CDR1 SQVTM and CDR2 ANQGSEA. This CDR3 region has 14 residues. CDR3: CSADRRSSYNEQFF. Here the CDR3 DNA reads TGCAGCGCCGACAGGAGGTCTTCCTACAATGAGCAGTTCTTC.

The chain combines TRBV5-1 with TRBJ2-1; 12 nucleotides agree with TRBD2. Germline CDR1 and CDR2: SGHRS and YFSETQ. There are 17 residues in the CDR3. V shed 1 base and J 6 bases; nucleotides not matched to a gene: 8. The CDR3 loop is CASSLSPLAGGANEQFF. CDR3 DNA: TGCGCCAGCAGCTTGTCTCCTCTAGCGGGAGGGGCCAATGAGCAGTTCTTC.

In its sample, this clonotype was seen many times. The chain has TRBV28 and TRBJ2-7; D possibly corresponds to TRBD1 (6 bases). The CDR3 loop spans 14 amino acids. The germline V gene encodes CDR1 MDHEN and CDR2 SYDVKM. V was shortened by 5 bases and J by 2 bases, with 13 bases between the two germline ends. CDR3 nucleotides: TGTGCCAGCAGTCTACAGGGTATCCCCTACGAGCAGTACTTC. Its translation: CASSLQGIPYEQYF.

Many counts were recorded for this clonotype. The V and J genes are TRBV5-8 and TRBJ1-5, with D possibly being TRBD1 (6 bases). Germline CDR1 reads SGHTS; CDR2 reads YDEGEE. CDR3 length equals 15 residues. V gave up 4 bases and J gave up 5 bases, with 16 bases separating them. The CDR3 is CASSLATGRHQPQHF. The CDR3 region has the DNA TGTGCCAGCAGCCTCGCGACAGGACGGCATCAGCCCCAGCATTTT.

As concerns this clonotype: The DNA is left out, because the CDR3 cannot be placed on it with certainty; the CDR3 is given as TCRdb lists it. The chain uses TRBV6-2 or TRBV6-3 and TRBJ1-5; the table's D call, TRBD1, has no DNA check behind it. Looked up from germline, CDR1 is MNHEY and CDR2 is SVGEGT. Counting both end residues, the CDR3 totals 24 amino acids. The CDR3 here is CASSSTGTGVYEQYFGPGNQPQHF.

There are many counts of this clonotype. This chain uses TRBV5-1 with TRBJ2-3, with 7 bases matching TRBD1. Germline lookup yields CDR1 SGHRS and CDR2 YFSETQ. CDR3 length equals 16 residues. V shed 1 base, J shed 6 bases, and the junction held 11 bases outside the gene matches. The CDR3 sequence is CASSLYGQVSRDTQYF. CDR3 coding DNA: TGCGCCAGCAGCTTGTATGGACAGGTCAGTCGGGATACGCAGTATTTT.

This chain links TRBV5-1 with TRBJ2-1, with D possibly matching TRBD2 (5 bases). V shed 0 bases and J shed 9 bases, with 10 bases lying between them. Germline V gives CDR1 SGHRS, CDR2 YFSETQ. CDR3 length equals 13 residues. CDR3 bases: TGCGCCAGCAGCTTGGACTTCGAGGGTGAGCAGTTCTTC. Translating it yields CASSLDFEGEQFF. The whole variable domain, filled in from reference TRBV5-1 and TRBJ2-1, reads KAGVTQTPRYLIKTRGQQVTLSCSPISGHRSVSWYQQTPGQGLQFLFEYFSETQRNKGNFPGRFSGRQFSNSRSEMNVSTLELGDSALYLCASSLDFEGEQFFGPGTRLTVL.

This clonotype has a count of ten or more. The chain has TRBV27 and TRBJ1-5, with D possibly TRBD1 on 5 matching bases. Germline loops: CDR1 MNHEY, CDR2 SMNVEV (reference sequence). The length of the CDR3 is 13 residues. Trimming cost V 4 bases and J 4 bases, with 8 bases left between them. CDR3: CASSWDQNQPQHF. The CDR3 DNA is TGTGCCAGCAGTTGGGACCAGAATCAGCCCCAGCATTTT.

About this clonotype: At one of its ends the junction is not consistent with the germline gene, which may arise from a read error. V and J are TRBV12-3 or TRBV12-4 and TRBJ2-2, with 9 nucleotides matching TRBD2. The CDR3 length is 16 residues. The CDR3 here is CASSLAGPTNTGELFF. CDR3 bases: TGTGCCAGCAGTCTAGCGGGACCCACGAACACCGGGGAGCTGTTTTTT.

This clonotype was detected many times. V gene TRBV11-2 combines with J gene TRBJ1-3; D is unclear. The V gene's germline CDR1 is SGHAT and CDR2 FQNNGV. The CDR3 extends over 15 amino acids. Deletions cut 2 bases from V and 2 bases from J, with 10 bases between. This CDR3 reads CASSLTPTAGNTIYF. CDR3 nucleotides: TGTGCCAGCAGCTTAACCCCCACAGCTGGAAACACCATATATTTT.

The table lists this clonotype with a few counts. The rearrangement links TRBV7-3 to TRBJ2-5, with TRBD2 matching 13 bases. Unmatched junction bases numbered 2, after V lost 5 bases and J lost 5 bases. The germline V gene encodes CDR1 SGHTA and CDR2 FQGTGA. The CDR3 has 14 amino acids. Here the CDR3 DNA reads TGTGCCAGCAGCCCGACTAGCGGGGGGGAGACCCAGTACTTC. This translates into CASSPTSGGETQYF.

This clonotype was detected ten times or more. J is TRBJ1-4 and V is TRBV5-1, with D unclear. The germline V gene encodes CDR1 SGHRS and CDR2 YFSETQ. The CDR3 consists of 14 residues. Trimming took off 0 bases at V and 5 bases at J, with 8 bases between the two ends. The CDR3, as DNA: TGCGCCAGCAGCTTGGTCATGGGAAATGAAAAACTGTTTTTT. Its protein product is CASSLVMGNEKLFF.

This clonotype was detected ten times or more. The chain joins TRBV20-1 to TRBJ2-2; D remains ambiguous. The CDR3 covers 14 residues. Germline assignment: CDR1 DFQATT and CDR2 SNEGSKA (reference sequence). The V end lost 1 base, the J end lost 1 base, and 7 bases lay between the germline ends. CDR3 amino acids: CSARVNQNTGELFF. The CDR3 DNA reads as TGCAGTGCTAGAGTCAACCAGAACACCGGGGAGCTGTTTTTT.

This clonotype was found a few times. The V call is TRBV7-9, the J call TRBJ2-2; D ambiguous. This CDR3 is 13 amino acids long. The germline gives CDR1 SEHNR, CDR2 FQNEAQ (reference sequence). V was clipped by 5 bases and J by 4 bases, with 8 bases between them. CDR3 DNA: TGTGCCAGCAGCCAACAGATCACCGGGGAGCTGTTTTTT. It is translated as CASSQQITGELFF.

This clonotype has a handful of counts. The gene calls are TRBV27 and TRBJ1-5; D possibly corresponds to TRBD1 (5 bases). Germline CDR1 and CDR2: MNHEY and SMNVEV (reference sequence). V was clipped by 5 bases and J by 4 bases, with 9 bases between them. This CDR3 has 13 amino acids. CDR3 nucleotide sequence: TGTGCCAGCAGTAGGACACTAAATCAGCCCCAGCATTTT. Protein: CASSRTLNQPQHF.

The CDR3 DNA reads as TGTGCCAGCAGTTTCATTAGGAACACTGAAGCTTTCTTT. Protein: CASSFIRNTEAFF. The J gene is TRBJ1-1, the V gene TRBV28; D is undetermined. Germline V CDR1 and CDR2: MDHEN, SYDVKM. CDR3 length: 13 amino acids. The V end lost 3 bases, the J end lost 1 base, and 6 bases lay between the germline ends.

Many counts were recorded for this clonotype. The gene calls are TRBV20-1 and TRBJ1-5; D is undetermined. Germline CDR1 reads DFQATT; CDR2 reads SNEGSKA (reference sequence). V shed 4 bases and J shed 0 bases, with 7 bases lying between them. There are 13 residues in the CDR3. The CDR3 coding sequence is TGCAGTGCTAACCGGGCTAGCAATCAGCCCCAGCATTTT. Residues: CSANRASNQPQHF.

This clonotype was seen repeatedly, ten times or more. The chain has TRBV4-1 and TRBJ2-7, with TRBD2 identical over 8 bases. Looked up from germline, CDR1 is MGHRA and CDR2 is YSYEKL. The V segment lost 3 bases and the J segment 5 bases; nucleotides outside the gene matches: 6. The CDR3 consists of 14 residues. CDR3 in DNA: TGCGCCAGCAGCCAGGGTAGCGGGGTCGACGAGCAGTACTTC. This encodes CASSQGSGVDEQYF.

The gene calls are TRBV5-5 and TRBJ2-4; 9 bases align to TRBD1. CDR3 length: 16 residues. Trimming removed 0 bases from V and 9 bases from J; junction bases left unmatched: 10. Germline lookup yields CDR1 SGHKS and CDR2 YYEKEE (reference sequence). This CDR3 reads CASSLDRGTGMVIQYF. CDR3 DNA sequence: TGTGCCAGCAGCTTGGATAGGGGGACAGGGATGGTCATTCAGTACTTC.

This chain links TRBV9 with TRBJ1-4; a weak D match, TRBD1 (5 bases). The V and J ends lost 4 bases and 8 bases respectively, with 27 bases between them. CDR1 SGDLS and CDR2 YYNGEE come from the germline V gene. This CDR3 has 18 residues. The CDR3 sequence: CASSLGLAGVGPGEKLFF. The CDR3 region has the DNA TGTGCCAGCAGCTTGGGACTAGCGGGAGTGGGGCCGGGAGAAAAACTGTTTTTT.

This clonotype was picked up a small number of times. A read error may be the cause here, since a much bigger clone is one base away. The chain links TRBV18 to TRBJ2-3, with 10 bases matching TRBD2. The CDR3 is 15 residues long. Looked up from germline, CDR1 is KGHSH and CDR2 is LQKENI. Here the CDR3 reads CASPPTAGGTDTQYF. The DNA for the CDR3 is TGTGCCAGCCCACCAACAGCGGGAGGGACAGATACGCAGTATTTT.